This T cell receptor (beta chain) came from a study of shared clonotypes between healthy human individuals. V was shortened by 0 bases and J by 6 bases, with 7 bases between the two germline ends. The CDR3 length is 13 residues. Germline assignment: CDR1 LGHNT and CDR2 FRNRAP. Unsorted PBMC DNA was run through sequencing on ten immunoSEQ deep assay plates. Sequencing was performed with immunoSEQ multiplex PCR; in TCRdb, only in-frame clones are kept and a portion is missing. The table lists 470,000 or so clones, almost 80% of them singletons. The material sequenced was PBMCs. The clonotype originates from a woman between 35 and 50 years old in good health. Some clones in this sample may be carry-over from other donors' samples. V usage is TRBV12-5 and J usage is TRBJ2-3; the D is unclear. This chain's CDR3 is CASGLVMGDTQYF. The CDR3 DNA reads TGTGCTAGTGGTTTGGTAATGGGTGATACGCAGTATTTT.